A single T cell receptor beta chain is shown here with its context. The antigen is not known. This CDR3 comprises 13 residues. Germline values: CDR1 MNHEY, CDR2 SVGAGI. The junction had 4 bases not matched to a gene; V was cut back by 4 bases and J by 5 bases. TCRdb ran MiXCR on the 5' RACE reads and lists one entry per CDR3 protein. The sample includes under 85,000 distinct CDR3 sequences, roughly 12% of them seen just once. The record originates from a study of early T cells in non-severe SARS-CoV-2 infection. Overall study context: Unsorted whole-blood RNA was sequenced in bulk, leaving chains unpaired.

Study-level points and caveats: Reliance on VDJdb matching favored anti-spike CD8 responses; private and CD4 specificities were missed.

The rearrangement uses TRBV6-5 and TRBJ2-7; 8 nucleotides align to TRBD1. This receptor was taken from an adult who was a healthcare worker with PCR-confirmed SARS-CoV-2 infection or an uninfected control (not recorded which). The sample comprised whole blood. The CDR3 coding sequence is TGTGCCAGCAGTTCCAGGGGGCGCGACGAGCAGTACTTC. Encoded protein: CASSSRGRDEQYF.